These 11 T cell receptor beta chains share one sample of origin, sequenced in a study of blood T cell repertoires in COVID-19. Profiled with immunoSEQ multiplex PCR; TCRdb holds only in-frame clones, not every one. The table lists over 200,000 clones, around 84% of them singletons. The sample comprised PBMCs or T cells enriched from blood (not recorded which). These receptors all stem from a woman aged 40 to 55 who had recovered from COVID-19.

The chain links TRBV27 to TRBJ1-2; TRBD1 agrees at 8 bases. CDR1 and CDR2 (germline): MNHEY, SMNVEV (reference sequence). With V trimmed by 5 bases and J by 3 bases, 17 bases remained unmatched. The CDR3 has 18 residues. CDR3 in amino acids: CASSTRTGKRSNYYGYTF. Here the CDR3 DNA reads TGTGCCAGCAGTACCCGGACAGGGAAGAGGAGTAACTACTATGGCTACACCTTC.

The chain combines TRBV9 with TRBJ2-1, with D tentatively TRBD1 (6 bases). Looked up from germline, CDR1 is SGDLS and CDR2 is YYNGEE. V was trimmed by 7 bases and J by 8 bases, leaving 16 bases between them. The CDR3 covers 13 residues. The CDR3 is CASVALGGHEQFF. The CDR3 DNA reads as TGTGCCAGCGTGGCCCTAGGGGGACATGAGCAGTTCTTC.

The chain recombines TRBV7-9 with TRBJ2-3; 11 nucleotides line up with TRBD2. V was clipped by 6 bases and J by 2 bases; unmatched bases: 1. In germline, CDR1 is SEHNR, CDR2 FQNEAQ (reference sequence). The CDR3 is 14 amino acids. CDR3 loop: CASRTSGITDTQYF. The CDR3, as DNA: TGTGCCAGCAGGACTAGCGGGATCACAGATACGCAGTATTTT.

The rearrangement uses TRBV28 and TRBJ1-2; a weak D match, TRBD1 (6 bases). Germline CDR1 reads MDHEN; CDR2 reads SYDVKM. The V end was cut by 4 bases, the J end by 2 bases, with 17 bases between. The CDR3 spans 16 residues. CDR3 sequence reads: CASSSPSGTPNYGYTF. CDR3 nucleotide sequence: TGTGCCAGCAGTTCACCTTCCGGGACACCAAACTATGGCTACACCTTC.

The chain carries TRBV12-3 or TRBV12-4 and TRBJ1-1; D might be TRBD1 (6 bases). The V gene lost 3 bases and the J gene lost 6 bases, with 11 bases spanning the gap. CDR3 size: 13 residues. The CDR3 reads CASSFQGPAEAFF. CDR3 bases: TGTGCCAGCAGTTTTCAGGGGCCAGCTGAAGCTTTCTTT.

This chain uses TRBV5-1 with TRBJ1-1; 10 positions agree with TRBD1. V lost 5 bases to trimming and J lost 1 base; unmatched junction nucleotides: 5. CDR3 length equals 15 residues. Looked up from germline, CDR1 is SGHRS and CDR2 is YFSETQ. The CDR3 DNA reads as TGCGCCAGCAGACCAGGGACAGGGGCGAACACTGAAGCTTTCTTT. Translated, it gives CASRPGTGANTEAFF.

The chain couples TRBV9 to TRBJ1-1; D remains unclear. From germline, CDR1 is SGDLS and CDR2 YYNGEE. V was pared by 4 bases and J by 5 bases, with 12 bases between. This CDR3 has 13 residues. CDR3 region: CASSTQRGTEAFF. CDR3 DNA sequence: TGTGCCAGCAGCACCCAGAGAGGGACTGAAGCTTTCTTT.

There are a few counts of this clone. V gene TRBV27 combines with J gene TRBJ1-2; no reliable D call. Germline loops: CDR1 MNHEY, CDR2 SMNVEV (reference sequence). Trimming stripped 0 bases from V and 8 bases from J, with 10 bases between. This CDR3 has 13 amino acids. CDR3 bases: TGTGCCAGCAGTTTATCGATAACGGGGGGCTACACCTTC. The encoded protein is CASSLSITGGYTF.

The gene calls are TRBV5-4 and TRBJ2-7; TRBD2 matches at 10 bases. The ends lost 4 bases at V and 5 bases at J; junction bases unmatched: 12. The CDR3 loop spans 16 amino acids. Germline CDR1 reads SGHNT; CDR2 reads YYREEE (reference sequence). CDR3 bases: TGTGCCAGCAGCCCAACCGCCGCAGCGGGAGGGAACGAGCAGTACTTC. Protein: CASSPTAAAGGNEQYF.

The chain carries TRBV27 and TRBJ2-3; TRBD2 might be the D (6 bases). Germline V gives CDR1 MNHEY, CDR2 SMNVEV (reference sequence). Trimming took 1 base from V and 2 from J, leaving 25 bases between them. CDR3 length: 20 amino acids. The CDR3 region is CASSLYGSGRVGPHTDTQYF. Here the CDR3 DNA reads TGTGCCAGCAGTTTATACGGGAGTGGCAGAGTTGGGCCGCACACAGATACGCAGTATTTT.

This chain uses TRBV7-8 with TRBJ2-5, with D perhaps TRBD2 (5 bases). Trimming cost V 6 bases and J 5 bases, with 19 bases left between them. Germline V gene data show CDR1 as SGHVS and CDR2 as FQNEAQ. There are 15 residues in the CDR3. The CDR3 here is CASSFTAHWRETQYF. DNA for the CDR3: TGTGCCAGCAGTTTTACAGCCCACTGGAGGGAGACCCAGTACTTC.